These 14 T cell receptor beta chains were sequenced from one sample in a study of blood T cell repertoires in COVID-19. Profiling relied on immunoSEQ multiplex PCR, and the TCRdb table lists in-frame clones only, not all of them. The sample lists 400,000 to 500,000 clones; 88% were seen once. Sample: PBMCs or T cells enriched from blood (not recorded which). These receptors were taken from a woman aged 18-35 years who had been exposed to COVID-19.

The V call is TRBV6-5, the J call TRBJ2-7, with 10 bases fitting TRBD1. V shed 7 bases, J shed 0 bases, and the junction held 6 bases outside the gene matches. The CDR3 loop spans 15 amino acids. Germline-derived CDR1 and CDR2 are MNHEY and SVGAGI. The CDR3 reads CASTVDRGSSYEQYF. CDR3 DNA: TGTGCCAGCACCGTGGACAGGGGGAGCTCCTACGAGCAGTACTTC.

The rearrangement uses TRBV10-2 and TRBJ2-5, with D unresolved. Looked up from germline, CDR1 is WSHSY and CDR2 is SAAADI. The CDR3 loop spans 11 amino acids. The ends were cut back, 4 bases at V and 4 bases at J, with 4 bases in the middle. This CDR3 is CASSVRETQYF. The CDR3 region has the DNA TGCGCCAGCAGTGTGCGAGAGACCCAGTACTTC.

The chain uses TRBV24-1 and TRBJ1-4; TRBD1 might be the D (6 bases). From germline, CDR1 is KGHDR and CDR2 SFDVKD. The V and J ends lost 3 bases and 3 bases respectively, with 10 bases between them. The CDR3 is 15 amino acids. The CDR3, as DNA: TGTGCCACCAGTGATACAGGGTCAGCTAATGAAAAACTGTTTTTT. It is translated as CATSDTGSANEKLFF.

This chain connects TRBV24-1 to TRBJ2-3; TRBD2 matches 9 bases. Germline loops: CDR1 KGHDR, CDR2 SFDVKD. V shed 9 bases, J shed 3 bases, and the junction held 9 bases outside the gene matches. This CDR3 is built from 15 residues. CDR3 coding DNA: TGTGCCACCTCCCCGGGTAGCGGGAGTACAGATACGCAGTATTTT. It is translated as CATSPGSGSTDTQYF.

This chain connects TRBV10-3 to TRBJ2-5, with D possibly TRBD1 on 6 matching bases. V lost 0 bases to trimming and J lost 5 bases, with 10 bases between them. The V gene's germline CDR1 is ENHRY and CDR2 SYGVKD. The CDR3 has 14 amino acids. The CDR3 loop reads CAISESGRGETQYF. CDR3 nucleotides: TGTGCCATCAGTGAGTCGGGCAGGGGTGAGACCCAGTACTTC.

J is TRBJ2-7 and V is TRBV28; maybe TRBD2 (6 bases). The V end was cut by 9 bases, the J end by 2 bases, with 23 bases between. The V gene's germline CDR1 is MDHEN and CDR2 SYDVKM. This CDR3 is 16 amino acids long. This chain's CDR3 is CASSPTGIGSTYEQYF. In DNA, the CDR3 is TGTGCCAGTAGTCCGACGGGTATCGGGAGCACCTACGAGCAGTACTTC.

The chain combines TRBV7-3 with TRBJ2-3; 8 positions match TRBD2. The V gene's germline CDR1 is SGHTA and CDR2 FQGTGA. The J segment lost 8 bases and the V segment lost 4 bases, leaving 5 bases of the junction unmatched. The CDR3 spans 13 residues. CDR3 sequence (DNA): TGTGCCAGCAGCTACGGGGGGGCAGGTACGCAGTATTTT. It specifies CASSYGGAGTQYF.

This clone was counted only a few times. The CDR3 DNA reads TGTGCCAGCAGTTCACACGGACAGGGGTGGGCAGATACGCAGTATTTT. The encoded protein is CASSSHGQGWADTQYF. The chain joins TRBV28 to TRBJ2-3; TRBD1 agrees at 9 bases. J gave up 4 bases and V 4 bases, and 9 bases lay outside the gene matches. Per germline, CDR1 MDHEN and CDR2 SYDVKM. This CDR3 has 16 residues.

A note on this clone: A junction end diverges from the germline sequence, so it may reflect a read error. For the CDR3, the DNA is TGTGCCAGCAGCCTAGGGCCGGTGAACACCGGGGAGCTGTTTTTT. This gives the protein CASSLGPVNTGELFF. The chain joins TRBV13 to TRBJ2-2, with D uncertain. Per the germline V gene, CDR1 is PRHDT and CDR2 is FYEKMQ (reference sequence). This CDR3 has 15 amino acids.

V is TRBV2 and J is TRBJ2-2, with D perhaps matching TRBD1 (5 bases). V was cut by 8 bases and J by 1 base, with 17 bases left in between. The CDR3 spans 16 residues. Per germline, CDR1 SNHLY and CDR2 FYNNEI. CDR3 nucleotide sequence: TGTGCCAGCGAAATTGAACAGGCTGAGAACACCGGGGAGCTGTTTTTT. Amino acids: CASEIEQAENTGELFF.

The chain is built from TRBV19 and TRBJ2-7; no reliable D call. CDR3 size: 13 residues. CDR1 is LNHDA and CDR2 is SQIVND in the germline V gene (reference sequence). V was trimmed by 6 bases and J by 0 bases, leaving 9 bases between them. The chain's CDR3 is CASRQASSYEQYF. As DNA, the CDR3 is TGTGCCAGTAGGCAGGCAAGCTCCTACGAGCAGTACTTC.

The chain uses TRBV19 and TRBJ2-5; D is undetermined. This CDR3 spans 14 amino acids. Germline values: CDR1 LNHDA, CDR2 SQIVND (reference sequence). V dropped 3 bases and J dropped 5 bases, with 13 bases sitting between them. CDR3 region: CASSILHTSETQYF. CDR3 DNA sequence: TGTGCCAGTAGTATCCTCCACACGTCGGAGACCCAGTACTTC.

The CDR3: CASSLRGLSPIIYEQYF. The CDR3 nucleotides read TGTGCCAGCAGTTTAAGGGGGCTCAGCCCAATTATCTACGAGCAGTACTTC. This chain uses TRBV28 with TRBJ2-7; TRBD1 matches 7 bases. This CDR3 contains 17 residues. V lost 2 bases and J lost 3; bases outside the gene matches: 13. From germline, CDR1 is MDHEN and CDR2 SYDVKM.

V and J are TRBV5-1 and TRBJ2-6; D unresolved. This CDR3 is 14 amino acids long. In germline, CDR1 is SGHRS, CDR2 YFSETQ. V lost 4 bases to trimming and J lost 4 bases, with 9 bases between them. The CDR3 DNA follows: TGCGCCAGCAGCCTTATATTAGGGGCCAACGTCCTGACTTTC. It encodes CASSLILGANVLTF. Full variable domain (missing parts from reference TRBV5-1 and TRBJ2-6): KAGVTQTPRYLIKTRGQQVTLSCSPISGHRSVSWYQQTPGQGLQFLFEYFSETQRNKGNFPGRFSGRQFSNSRSEMNVSTLELGDSALYLCASSLILGANVLTFGAGSRLTVL.